This T cell receptor (beta chain) was sequenced during a study of blood T cell repertoires in COVID-19. Study-level information: Italy, Spain and the United States were the sources of the convalescent and acute COVID-19 samples. T cells, B-cell-depleted T cells, or PBMCs supplied cDNA or gDNA.

As handled by the study authors: Amplification from reference gene primers served as the basis for estimated nucleated cell counts. TCRdb keeps only in-frame clones here, not all; method: immunoSEQ multiplex PCR. The V and J calls and clone size were taken over from that table, and D and trimming were inferred from the DNA. This repertoire shows about 94,000 clones, approximately 84% found once; its top ten account for around 6.5%. The CDR3 is made up of 15 amino acids. Germline V gene data show CDR1 as MNHEY and CDR2 as SMNVEV (reference sequence). J was trimmed by 4 bases and V by 0 bases; bases with no gene match: 5.

The V call is TRBV27, the J call TRBJ1-2, with 7 positions matching TRBD1. Specimen: peripheral blood. This receptor was taken from a man between 60 and 70 years old with acute or convalescent COVID-19. The CDR3 nucleotides are TGTGCCAGCAGTTTATCCCCGGACAGGATCTATGGCTACACCTTC. Residues: CASSLSPDRIYGYTF.